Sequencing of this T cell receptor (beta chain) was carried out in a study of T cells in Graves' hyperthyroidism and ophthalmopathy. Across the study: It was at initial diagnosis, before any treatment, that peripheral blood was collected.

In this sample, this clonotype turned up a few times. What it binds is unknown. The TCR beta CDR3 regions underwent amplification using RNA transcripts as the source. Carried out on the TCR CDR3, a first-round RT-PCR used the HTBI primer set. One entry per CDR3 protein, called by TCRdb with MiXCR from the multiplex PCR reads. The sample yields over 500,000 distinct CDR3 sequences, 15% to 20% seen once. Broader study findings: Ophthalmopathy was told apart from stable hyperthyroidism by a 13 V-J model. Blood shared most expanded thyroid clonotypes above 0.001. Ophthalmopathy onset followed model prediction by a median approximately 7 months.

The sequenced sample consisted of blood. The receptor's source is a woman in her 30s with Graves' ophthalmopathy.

The CDR3 here is CATSAKTGIGETQYF. CDR3 nucleotide sequence: TGTGCCACCAGTGCCAAGACAGGGATCGGAGAGACCCAGTACTTC. This chain uses TRBV24-1 with TRBJ2-5; TRBD1 aligns across 7 bases. Germline loops: CDR1 KGHDR, CDR2 SFDVKD. The junction had 9 bases not matched to a gene; V was cut back by 5 bases and J by 4 bases. This CDR3 has 15 amino acids.